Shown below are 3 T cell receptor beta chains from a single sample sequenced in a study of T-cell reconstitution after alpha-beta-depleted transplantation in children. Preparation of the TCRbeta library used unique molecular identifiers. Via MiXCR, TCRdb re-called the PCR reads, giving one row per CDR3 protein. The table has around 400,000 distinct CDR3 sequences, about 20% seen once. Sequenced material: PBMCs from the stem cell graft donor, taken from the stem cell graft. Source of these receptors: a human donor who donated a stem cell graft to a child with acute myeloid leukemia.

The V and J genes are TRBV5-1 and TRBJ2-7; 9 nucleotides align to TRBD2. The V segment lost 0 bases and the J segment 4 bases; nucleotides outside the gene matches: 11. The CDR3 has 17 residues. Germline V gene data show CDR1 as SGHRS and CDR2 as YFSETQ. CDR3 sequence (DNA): TGCGCCAGCAGCTTGGATCCCGCGGGAGGGCTGTTGTACGAGCAGTACTTC. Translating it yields CASSLDPAGGLLYEQYF.

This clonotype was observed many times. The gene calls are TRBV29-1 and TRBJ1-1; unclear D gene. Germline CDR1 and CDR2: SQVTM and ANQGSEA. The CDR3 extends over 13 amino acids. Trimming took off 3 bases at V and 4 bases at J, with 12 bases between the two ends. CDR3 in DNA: TGCAGCGTTGAGTACGGGAGAGGCACTGAAGCTTTCTTT. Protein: CSVEYGRGTEAFF.

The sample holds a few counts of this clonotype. CDR3 protein: CATSMGHETQYF. The CDR3 DNA reads TGTGCCACCAGCATGGGGCACGAGACCCAGTACTTC. The chain has TRBV15 and TRBJ2-5, with a possible D match to TRBD1 (5 bases). The V end was cut by 4 bases, the J end by 5 bases, with 8 bases between. CDR3 length: 12 residues. Germline values: CDR1 LNHNV, CDR2 YYDKDF (reference sequence).